This TCR beta chain was captured by sequencing in a study of beta chain features in type 1 diabetes. General study points: Among patients with Type 1 diabetes, TCRB CDR3s were moderately but significantly shorter in every one of the four CD4+ subsets. More deletions and fewer insertions at VDJ junctions were found in patients with type 1 diabetes.

CD4+ cells of the naive, central memory, regulatory and stem cell-like memory types were sorted via CD45RO/CCR7/CD25/CD127/CD95/CD27. Isolated RNA was reverse transcribed in full, so expressed TCRB transcripts were sequenced. Repertoires were generated with immunoSEQ multiplex PCR, while TCRdb's copy carries only in-frame clones and drops some. The sample holds over 200,000 clones, 11% seen once. This CDR3 is 16 amino acids long. The ends lost 0 bases at V and 7 bases at J; junction bases unmatched: 8. Germline V gene data show CDR1 as MNHEY and CDR2 as SVGAGI. Regarding this clone: Its specificity is not known.

Source material: naive CD4+ T cells from blood. The sequence came from a man in his thirties or forties with type 1 diabetes. J is TRBJ2-5 and V is TRBV6-5, with 10 bases aligning to TRBD1. The CDR3 DNA is TGTGCCAGCAGTTACTCCCCTCGGACAGGGGGAATGACCCAGTACTTC. Translation: CASSYSPRTGGMTQYF.